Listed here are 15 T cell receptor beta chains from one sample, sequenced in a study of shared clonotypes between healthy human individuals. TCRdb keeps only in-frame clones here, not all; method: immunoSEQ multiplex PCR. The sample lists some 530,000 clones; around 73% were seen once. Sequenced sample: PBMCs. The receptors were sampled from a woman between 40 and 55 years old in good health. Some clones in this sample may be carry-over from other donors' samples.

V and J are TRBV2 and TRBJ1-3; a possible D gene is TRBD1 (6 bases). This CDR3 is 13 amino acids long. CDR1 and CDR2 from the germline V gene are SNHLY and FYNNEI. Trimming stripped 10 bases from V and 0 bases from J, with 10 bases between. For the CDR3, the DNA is TGTGCCATACAGGGTCGCTCTGGAAACACCATATATTTT. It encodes CAIQGRSGNTIYF.

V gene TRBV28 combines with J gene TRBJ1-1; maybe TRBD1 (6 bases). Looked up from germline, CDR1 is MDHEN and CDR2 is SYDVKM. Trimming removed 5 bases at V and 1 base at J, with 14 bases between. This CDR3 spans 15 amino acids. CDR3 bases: TGTGCCAGCAGTACTCCGGGACAACCGAACACTGAAGCTTTCTTT. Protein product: CASSTPGQPNTEAFF.

The DNA of the CDR3 is TGCGCCAGCAGCCCAGGACAGGGCGGAGAGACCCAGTACTTC. It specifies CASSPGQGGETQYF. The chain combines TRBV5-1 with TRBJ2-5; 8 bases agree with TRBD1. Germline trimming cut 4 bases from V and 4 bases from J; bases unmatched to any gene: 6. CDR3 length equals 14 residues. Germline assignment: CDR1 SGHRS and CDR2 YFSETQ.

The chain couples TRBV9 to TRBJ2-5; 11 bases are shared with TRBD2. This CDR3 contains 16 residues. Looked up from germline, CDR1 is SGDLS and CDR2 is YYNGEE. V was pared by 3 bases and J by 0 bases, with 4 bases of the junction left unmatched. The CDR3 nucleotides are TGTGCCAGCAGCGAACCTAGCGGGAGGTACCAAGAGACCCAGTACTTC. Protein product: CASSEPSGRYQETQYF.

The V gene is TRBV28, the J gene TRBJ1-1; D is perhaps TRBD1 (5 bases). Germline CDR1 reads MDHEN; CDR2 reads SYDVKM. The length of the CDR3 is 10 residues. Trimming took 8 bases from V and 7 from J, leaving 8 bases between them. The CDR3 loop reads CASGRDEAFF. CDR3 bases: TGTGCCAGCGGCAGGGATGAAGCTTTCTTT.

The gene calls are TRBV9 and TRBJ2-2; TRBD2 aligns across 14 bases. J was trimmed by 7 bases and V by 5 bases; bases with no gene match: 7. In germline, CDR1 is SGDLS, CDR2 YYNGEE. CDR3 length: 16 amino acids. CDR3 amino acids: CASRLTGLAGDGELFF. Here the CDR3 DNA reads TGTGCCAGCAGGCTAACGGGACTAGCGGGAGACGGGGAGCTGTTTTTT.

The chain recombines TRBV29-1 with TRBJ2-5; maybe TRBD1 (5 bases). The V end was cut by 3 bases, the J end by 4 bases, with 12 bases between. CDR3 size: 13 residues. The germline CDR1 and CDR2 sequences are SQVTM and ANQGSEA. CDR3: CSVEAGFGETQYF. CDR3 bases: TGCAGCGTTGAGGCAGGGTTTGGAGAGACCCAGTACTTC.

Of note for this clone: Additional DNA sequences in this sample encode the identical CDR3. The CDR3 sequence is CASRGSTDTQYF. DNA of the CDR3: TGTGCCAGCCGGGGTAGCACAGATACGCAGTATTTT. The rearrangement links TRBV27 to TRBJ2-3; perhaps TRBD2 as D (5 bases). The germline V gene has CDR1 MNHEY and CDR2 SMNVEV (reference sequence). Trimming cost V 8 bases and J 0 bases, with 6 bases left between them. This CDR3 has 12 residues.

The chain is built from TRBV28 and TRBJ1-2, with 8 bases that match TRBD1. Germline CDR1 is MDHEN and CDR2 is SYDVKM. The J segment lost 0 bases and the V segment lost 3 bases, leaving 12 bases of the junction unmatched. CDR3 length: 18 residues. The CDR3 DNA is TGTGCCAGCAGTTTGGGACCGGGACAGGTTGGACCTAACTATGGCTACACCTTC. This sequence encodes CASSLGPGQVGPNYGYTF.

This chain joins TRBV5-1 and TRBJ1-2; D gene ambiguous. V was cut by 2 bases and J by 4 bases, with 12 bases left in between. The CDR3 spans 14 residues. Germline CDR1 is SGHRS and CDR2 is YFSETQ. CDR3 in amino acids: CASSFNPDGYGYTF. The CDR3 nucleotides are TGCGCCAGCAGCTTCAACCCGGACGGCTATGGCTACACCTTC.

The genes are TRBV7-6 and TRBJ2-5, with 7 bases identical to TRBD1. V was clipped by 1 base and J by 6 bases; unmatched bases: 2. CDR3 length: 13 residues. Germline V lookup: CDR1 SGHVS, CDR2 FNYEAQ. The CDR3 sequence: CASSLGDSQTQYF. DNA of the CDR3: TGTGCCAGCAGCTTAGGGGACAGCCAGACCCAGTACTTC.

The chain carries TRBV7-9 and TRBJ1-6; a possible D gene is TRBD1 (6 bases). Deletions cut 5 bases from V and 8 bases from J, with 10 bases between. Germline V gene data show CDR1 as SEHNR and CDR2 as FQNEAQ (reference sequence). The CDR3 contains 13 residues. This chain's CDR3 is CASSQTGDSPLHF. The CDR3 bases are TGTGCCAGCAGCCAGACAGGAGATTCACCCCTCCACTTT.

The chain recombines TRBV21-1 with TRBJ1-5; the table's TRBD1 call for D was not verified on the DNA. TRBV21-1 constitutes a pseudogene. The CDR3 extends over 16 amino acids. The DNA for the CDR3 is TGTGCCAGCAGCAAAGAGGGGTTGTTTAGCAATCAGCCCCAGCATTTT. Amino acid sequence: CASSKEGLFSNQPQHF.

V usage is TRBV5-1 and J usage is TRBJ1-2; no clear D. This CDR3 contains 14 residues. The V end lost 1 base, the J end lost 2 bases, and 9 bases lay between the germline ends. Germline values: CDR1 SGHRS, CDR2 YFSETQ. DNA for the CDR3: TGCGCCAGCAGCTTGTATGCCGAGAACTATGGCTACACCTTC. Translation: CASSLYAENYGYTF.

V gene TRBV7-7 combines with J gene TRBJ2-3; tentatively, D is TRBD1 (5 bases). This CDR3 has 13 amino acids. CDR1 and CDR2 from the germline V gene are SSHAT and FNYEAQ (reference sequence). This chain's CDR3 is CASGSGSTDTQYF. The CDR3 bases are TGTGCTAGTGGGTCAGGGTCAACAGATACGCAGTATTTT.